This is a list of T cell receptor beta chains from one sample in a study of shared clonotypes between healthy human individuals. The table came from immunoSEQ multiplex PCR; TCRdb's copy has only in-frame clones and leaves some out. This sample has millions of clones; around 96% occur once, and the top ten carry roughly 1.1%. Input material: naive CD8+ T cells sorted from blood. These receptors originate from a man aged 18 to 30 in good health. The conserved cysteine and the conserved F or W are not part of the CDR3 here.

len,v_gene,CDR3aa
14,TRBV10-3,AISESDRGRTGELF
13,TRBV13,ASSLEAPRTDTQY
12,TRBV9,ASSVGGAFDEQY
13,TRBV13,ASSPSTGPGYGYT
16,TRBV4-3,ASSQDRSGTEGANVLT
14,TRBV6-4,ASSDFEGGGRQPQH
11,TRBV4-1,ASSQTLGYGYT
11,TRBV7-9,ASNPGGSYEQY
14,TRBV9,ASSPPPSGYTGELF
13,TRBV9,ASSVGGNPSYEQY
19,TRBV10-1,ASSESTIDGASGRMQETQY
16,TRBV27,ASSLLASGVVSHETQY
12,TRBV9,ASSVVGGNTEAF
14,TRBV4-3,ASSQLTGRAQETQY
12,TRBV6-5,ASSEVGQNTEAF
11,TRBV2,ASKVTSNQPQH
12,TRBV2,ASSDARDNQPQH
12,TRBV15,ATSKTGGAYEQY
15,TRBV10-1,ATSPGTLRAGANVLT
11,TRBV7-9,ASTLGPGNEQF
14,TRBV4-3,ASSQEPYRVGETQY
12,TRBV29-1,SVILTTTAGEQY
15,TRBV11-2,ASSLTGAGVGNTEAF
17,TRBV5-6,ASSPLGTSGREYYNEQF
13,TRBV5-1,ASSLAAGVLYEQY
12,TRBV27,ASGAGAGTDTQY
14,TRBV5-4,ASSPLLGSSYNEQF
8,TRBV11-2,ASSFNEQY
10,TRBV27,ASRGLNEKLF
10,TRBV4-2,ASSQEGLAQY
13,TRBV7-6,ASSLGEGIVTEAF
14,TRBV7-9,ASSLAGQGAYNEQF
14,TRBV5-1,ASSFIPGVLSYEQY
9,TRBV7-9,ASSLGLIQY
13,TRBV7-9,ASSSPTGDNTEAF
14,TRBV6-5,ASSYYAGQGDSVAF
11,TRBV7-9,ASSFAGHYEQY
11,TRBV18,ASSLTRVSEQY
13,TRBV27,ASSPDRGSYNEQF
12,TRBV7-8,ASSLGEGQETQY
13,TRBV11-2,ASSILAGSGYEQY